This T cell receptor beta chain emerged from a study of blood T cell repertoires in COVID-19. Some clones are missing from TCRdb's copy, which holds only in-frame ones; the method was immunoSEQ multiplex PCR. The table lists 45,000 to 65,000 clones, approximately 83% of them singletons. Trimming removed 2 bases at V and 3 bases at J, with 11 bases between. The CDR3 length is 15 residues. Per germline, CDR1 ENHRY and CDR2 SYGVKD. The origin of this receptor is a man between 65 and 79 years old with active COVID-19. Sequenced: peripheral blood. The genes are TRBV10-3 and TRBJ1-5; a weak D match, TRBD1 (6 bases). CDR3 in DNA: TGTGCCATCAGTGAGGGGACAAATACCAATCAGCCCCAGCATTTT. The encoded protein is CAISEGTNTNQPQHF.